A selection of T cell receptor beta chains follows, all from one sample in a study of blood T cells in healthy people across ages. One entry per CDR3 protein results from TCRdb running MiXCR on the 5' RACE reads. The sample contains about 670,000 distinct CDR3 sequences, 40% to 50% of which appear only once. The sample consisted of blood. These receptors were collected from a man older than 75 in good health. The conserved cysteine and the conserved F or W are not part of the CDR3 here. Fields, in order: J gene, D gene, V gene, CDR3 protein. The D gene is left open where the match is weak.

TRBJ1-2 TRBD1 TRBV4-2 ASSTRGQGDYGYT
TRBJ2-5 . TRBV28 ASSFVGETQY
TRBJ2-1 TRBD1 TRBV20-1 SASPGQSFTYNEQF
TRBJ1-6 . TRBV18 ASSPSHNSPLH
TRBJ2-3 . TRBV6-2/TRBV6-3 ASSPQLVTQY
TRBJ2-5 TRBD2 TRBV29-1 SVEMASGGVGETQY
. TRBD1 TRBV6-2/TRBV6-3 ASSTLQGAVYNEQY
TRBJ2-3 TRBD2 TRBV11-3 ASSWSGGAGDTQY
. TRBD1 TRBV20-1 SAVDPRQGYEQY
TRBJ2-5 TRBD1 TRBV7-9 ASSYAWTGGYQETQY
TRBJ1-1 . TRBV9 ASSVDRDFTEAF
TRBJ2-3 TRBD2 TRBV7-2 ASSPTGTTKTDTQY
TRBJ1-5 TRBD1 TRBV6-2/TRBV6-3 ASSYRWDSLNQPQH
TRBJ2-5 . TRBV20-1 SAKLPGQETQY
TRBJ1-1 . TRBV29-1 SGVPQAGAF
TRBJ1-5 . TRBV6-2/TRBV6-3 ASSYDLSWDQPQH
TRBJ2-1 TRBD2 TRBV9 ASSVAVRGGDNEQF
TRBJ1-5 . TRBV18 ASSGREEGNQPQH
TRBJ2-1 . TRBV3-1 ASSQESLARNEQF
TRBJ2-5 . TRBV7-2 ASSLSGSETQY
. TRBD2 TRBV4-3 ASSQVAGVGYEQY
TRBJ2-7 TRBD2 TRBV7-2 ASSPWTSGGATYEQY
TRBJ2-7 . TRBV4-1 ASSQDLLQGVEQY
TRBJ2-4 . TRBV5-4 ASSVWAAKNIQY
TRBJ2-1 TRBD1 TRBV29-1 SATDRNSYNEQF
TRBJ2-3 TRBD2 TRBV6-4 ASSDSPGGTDTQY
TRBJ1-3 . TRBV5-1 ASSQTATGKGNTIY
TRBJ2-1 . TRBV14 ASSPLGVGFNEQF
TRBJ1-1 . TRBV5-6 ASSSSWRVNTEAF
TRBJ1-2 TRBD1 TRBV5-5 ASSIDRGNYGYT
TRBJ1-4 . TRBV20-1 SARTRRSINEKLF
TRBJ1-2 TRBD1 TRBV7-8 ASSLATGSLANYGYT
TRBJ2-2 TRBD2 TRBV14 ASSAGTSHLKGELF
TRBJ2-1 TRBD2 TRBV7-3 ASSLGGAGSDEQF
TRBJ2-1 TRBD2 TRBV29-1 SVGAPEGSGFYNEQF
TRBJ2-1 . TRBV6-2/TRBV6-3 ASSQSWYEQF
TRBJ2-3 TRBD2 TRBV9 ASGRGPTDTQY
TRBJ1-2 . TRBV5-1 ASSRDTNYGCT
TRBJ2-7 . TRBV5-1 ASSLKGYEQY
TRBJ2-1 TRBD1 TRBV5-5 ASSLTGGGYNEQF
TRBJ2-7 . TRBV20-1 SARDPGSSYEQY
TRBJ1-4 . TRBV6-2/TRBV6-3 ASTLGGGTNEKLF
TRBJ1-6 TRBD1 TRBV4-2 ASSHMARGRANNSPLH
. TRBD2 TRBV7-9 ASTEGASGSFEQY
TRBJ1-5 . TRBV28 ASSPTGFQPQH
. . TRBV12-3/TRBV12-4 ASSWGASSSYNEQY
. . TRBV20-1 SARFQGNEQY
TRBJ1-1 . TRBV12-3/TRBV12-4 ASSLFTLGDTEAF
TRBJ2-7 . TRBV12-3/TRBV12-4 ASSAYDEQY
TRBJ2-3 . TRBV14 ASSQGWTVRTDTQY
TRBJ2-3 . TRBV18 ASSPTGGADTQY
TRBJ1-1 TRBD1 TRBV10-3 AMKADRGTEAF
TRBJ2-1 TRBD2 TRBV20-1 SARTQRGGLDNEQF
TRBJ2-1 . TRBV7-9 ASSIRDLANNEQF
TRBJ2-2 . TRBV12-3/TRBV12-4 ASSFWLAKTGELF
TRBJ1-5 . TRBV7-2 ASSLPGQPQH
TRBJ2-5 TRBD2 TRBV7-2 ASSLTSGRNGETQY